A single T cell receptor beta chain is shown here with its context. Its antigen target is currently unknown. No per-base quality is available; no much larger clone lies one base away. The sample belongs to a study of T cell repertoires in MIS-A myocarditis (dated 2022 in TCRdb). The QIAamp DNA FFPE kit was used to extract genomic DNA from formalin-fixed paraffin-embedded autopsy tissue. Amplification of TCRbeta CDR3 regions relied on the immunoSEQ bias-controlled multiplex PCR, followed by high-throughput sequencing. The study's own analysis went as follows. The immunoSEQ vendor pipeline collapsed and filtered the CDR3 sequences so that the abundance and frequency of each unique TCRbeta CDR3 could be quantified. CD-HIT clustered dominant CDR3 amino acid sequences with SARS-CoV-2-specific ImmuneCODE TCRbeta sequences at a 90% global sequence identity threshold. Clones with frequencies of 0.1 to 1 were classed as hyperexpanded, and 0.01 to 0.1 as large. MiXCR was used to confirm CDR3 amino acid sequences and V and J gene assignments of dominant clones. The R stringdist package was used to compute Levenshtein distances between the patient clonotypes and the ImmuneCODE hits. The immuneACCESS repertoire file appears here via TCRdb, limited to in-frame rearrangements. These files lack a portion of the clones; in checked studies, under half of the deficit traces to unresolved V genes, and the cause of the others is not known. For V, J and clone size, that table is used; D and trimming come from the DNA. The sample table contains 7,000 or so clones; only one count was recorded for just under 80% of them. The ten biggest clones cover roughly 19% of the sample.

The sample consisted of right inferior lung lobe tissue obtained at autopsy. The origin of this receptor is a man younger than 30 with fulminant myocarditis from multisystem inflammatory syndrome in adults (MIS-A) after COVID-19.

The DNA is TGTGCCAGCAGCACTAGCGGGAGCTCCTACAATGAGCAGTTCTTC. The translation is CASSTSGSSYNEQFF. The receptor chain draws on TRBV7-6 and TRBJ2-1, and 11 junctional nucleotides match TRBD2. Germline trimming: 5 bases from V, 0 bases from J; junction bases outside gene matches: 0. CDR1 and CDR2 were assigned from the germline V gene as SGHVS and FNYEAQ. Taken from cysteine to phenylalanine, the CDR3 has 15 residues. Only CDR3 DNA is held: 45 bases, read in frame from base 1.